Detailed here is one T cell receptor beta chain. Produced via immunoSEQ multiplex PCR; TCRdb's table is partial and in-frame only. The sample has more than 150,000 clones; over 80% are singletons. Trimming at V came to 6 bases and at J to 2 bases, leaving 3 bases not matched to a gene. This CDR3 has 14 amino acids. Germline V gene sequence: CDR1 SNHLY, CDR2 FYNNEI. The data originate from a study of blood T cell repertoires in COVID-19. Looking at the study overall: Acute and convalescent COVID-19 samples came from the United States, Italy and Spain.

The chain employs TRBV2 and TRBJ2-1; 8 nucleotides line up with TRBD1. This clonotype was sampled from a woman aged 60 to 75 who had recovered from COVID-19. The sequenced sample consisted of PBMCs or T cells enriched from blood (not recorded which). The CDR3 is CASRDRVPYNEQFF. DNA for the CDR3: TGTGCCAGCAGGGACAGGGTTCCCTACAATGAGCAGTTCTTC.